This record covers a single T cell receptor beta chain. The entry originates in a study of shared clonotypes between healthy human individuals. Naive CD8 cells lacked CD45RO, underwent positive selection for CCR7 and left out terminally differentiated effector memory CD45RA+ cells. Sorted-subset replicate PCR reactions contained 200 ng DNA, corresponding to tens of thousands of T cell genomes. Produced via immunoSEQ multiplex PCR; TCRdb's table is partial and in-frame only. The sample records about 550,000 clones, around 95% being singletons. The V segment lost 4 bases and the J segment 1 base; nucleotides outside the gene matches: 5. Germline V lookup: CDR1 MNHEY, CDR2 SMNVEV (reference sequence). CDR3 length: 15 amino acids.

Material: naive CD8+ T cells sorted from blood. V and J are TRBV27 and TRBJ2-5; 8 bases line up with TRBD1. The TCR was taken from a woman aged 30 to 39 in good health. The CDR3 coding sequence is TGTGCCAGCAGTTCAGAAACAGGGGGCCAAGAGACCCAGTACTTC. Its translation: CASSSETGGQETQYF.